These 24 T cell receptor beta chains originate from one sample sequenced in a study of blood T cell repertoires in COVID-19. The data were produced by immunoSEQ multiplex PCR, yet TCRdb's version contains in-frame clones alone and is incomplete. Seen here are about 220,000 clones, about four fifths observed once, and the top ten hold 3.6%. Input material: peripheral blood. Every receptor here comes from an elderly woman with acute or convalescent COVID-19.

The rearrangement uses TRBV28 and TRBJ2-7; 7 bases are shared with TRBD1. The germline gives CDR1 MDHEN, CDR2 SYDVKM. Trimming at V came to 5 bases and at J to 2 bases, leaving 9 bases not matched to a gene. This CDR3 is 15 amino acids long. This chain's CDR3 is CASSTQGVKTYEQYF. CDR3 bases: TGTGCCAGCAGTACTCAGGGGGTGAAAACCTACGAGCAGTACTTC.

This rearrangement joins TRBV3-1 (or the pseudogene TRBV3-2) to TRBJ2-7; 14 bases align to TRBD2. This CDR3 is 16 amino acids long. The germline gives CDR1 LGHDT, CDR2 YNNKEL (reference sequence). Unmatched junction bases numbered 9, after V lost 2 bases and J lost 9 bases. The CDR3: CASSQSQTSGGEGQYF. The CDR3 nucleotides read TGTGCCAGCAGCCAAAGTCAGACTAGCGGGGGGGAAGGGCAGTACTTC.

The chain combines TRBV3-1 (or the pseudogene TRBV3-2) with TRBJ1-2; D unresolved. The CDR3 extends over 13 amino acids. V lost 2 bases, J lost 5 bases, and 9 bases lay in between. Germline-derived CDR1 and CDR2 are LGHDT and YNNKEL (reference sequence). The CDR3 nucleotides are TGTGCCAGCAGCCAAAAAGGAGCGTATGGCTACACCTTC. This translates into CASSQKGAYGYTF.

The chain recombines TRBV29-1 with TRBJ1-1; tentative D call: TRBD1 (5 bases). Germline-derived CDR1 and CDR2 are SQVTM and ANQGSEA. Trimming left V 7 bases short and J 1 base short, with 10 bases between. This CDR3 has 12 amino acids. This chain's CDR3 is CSGGGGNTEAFF. CDR3 sequence (DNA): TGCAGCGGTGGGGGGGGGAACACTGAAGCTTTCTTT.

The chain recombines TRBV18 with TRBJ2-7, with D possibly matching TRBD2 (6 bases). Germline V gives CDR1 KGHSH, CDR2 LQKENI. V lost 3 bases and J lost 5, with 14 bases in between. The CDR3 is 14 amino acids. CDR3 DNA sequence: TGTGCCAGCTCACCTCCCTGGGACTTTAACGAGCAGTACTTC. Protein sequence: CASSPPWDFNEQYF.

The chain carries TRBV6-1 and TRBJ1-4; 7 bases are a match to TRBD1. The ends lost 4 bases at V and 0 bases at J; junction bases unmatched: 5. The length of the CDR3 is 16 residues. The germline CDR1 and CDR2 sequences are MNHNS and SASEGT. The CDR3: CASSATGASTNEKLFF. In DNA form, the CDR3 reads TGTGCCAGCAGTGCCACAGGGGCCTCAACTAATGAAAAACTGTTTTTT.

The V call is TRBV29-1, the J call TRBJ1-1, with 7 bases that match TRBD1. The V and J ends lost 6 bases and 6 bases, in that order; junction bases with no gene match: 7. The CDR3 is made up of 12 amino acids. Germline-derived CDR1 and CDR2 are SQVTM and ANQGSEA. The CDR3 spells CSVKQGIAEAFF. Here the CDR3 DNA reads TGCAGCGTGAAACAGGGGATCGCTGAAGCTTTCTTT.

This chain connects TRBV7-9 to TRBJ1-5, with D maybe TRBD1 (6 bases). The CDR3 runs 13 residues. CDR1 is SEHNR and CDR2 is FQNEAQ in the germline V gene (reference sequence). Trimming pared 5 bases from V and 6 bases from J, leaving 11 bases between. The CDR3 sequence: CASSERGAQPQHF. CDR3 DNA sequence: TGTGCCAGCAGCGAGCGGGGGGCTCAGCCCCAGCATTTT.

This chain joins TRBV10-3 and TRBJ1-1, with D unresolved. The CDR3 is 10 amino acids. In germline, CDR1 is ENHRY, CDR2 SYGVKD. Trimming pared 7 bases from V and 6 bases from J, leaving 6 bases between. The CDR3 is CAIIRSEAFF. The CDR3 DNA follows: TGTGCCATCATCCGTTCTGAAGCTTTCTTT.

V and J are TRBV12-3 or TRBV12-4 and TRBJ1-6; 7 bases map to TRBD1. This CDR3 is 13 amino acids long. J lost 10 bases, V lost 5 bases, and 5 bases had no gene match. This CDR3 is CASSTRQGSPLHF. The CDR3 DNA follows: TGTGCCAGCAGTACAAGACAGGGCTCACCCCTCCACTTT.

This clone was seen once. In DNA form, the CDR3 reads TGTGCCAGCACCCCCGGGGGGAGGTTGGGCGAGCAGTACTTC. Its translation: CASTPGGRLGEQYF. The rearrangement uses TRBV7-9 and TRBJ2-7; 7 bases map to TRBD2. Germline V gene lookup returns CDR1 SEHNR and CDR2 FQNEAQ (reference sequence). J lost 6 bases, V lost 7 bases, and 12 bases had no gene match. CDR3 length: 14 residues.

The chain uses TRBV5-1 and TRBJ1-1; TRBD1 aligns across 8 bases. CDR3 length: 14 amino acids. CDR1 and CDR2 (germline): SGHRS, YFSETQ. With 2 bases clipped from V and 3 bases from J, the junction kept 3 bases outside the gene matches. The CDR3: CASSFDRGDTEAFF. The CDR3 coding sequence is TGCGCCAGCAGCTTTGACAGGGGCGACACTGAAGCTTTCTTT. Combining the CDR3 with reference TRBV5-1 and TRBJ1-1 gives the whole variable domain KAGVTQTPRYLIKTRGQQVTLSCSPISGHRSVSWYQQTPGQGLQFLFEYFSETQRNKGNFPGRFSGRQFSNSRSEMNVSTLELGDSALYLCASSFDRGDTEAFFGQGTRLTVV.

The J gene is TRBJ1-2, the V gene TRBV9, with D possibly TRBD1 on 5 matching bases. Germline CDR1 reads SGDLS; CDR2 reads YYNGEE. CDR3 length: 14 amino acids. The V and J ends lost 3 bases and 5 bases respectively, with 14 bases between them. The DNA of the CDR3 is TGTGCCAGCAGCGATGGAACAGGTCGGTATGGCTACACCTTC. Residues: CASSDGTGRYGYTF.

Here the CDR3 reads CASSLEAQRGVDTQYF. CDR3 DNA: TGCGCCAGCAGCTTGGAGGCCCAGCGGGGGGTAGATACGCAGTATTTT. The rearrangement uses TRBV5-1 and TRBJ2-3, with 9 bases matching TRBD2. Germline CDR1 reads SGHRS; CDR2 reads YFSETQ. The junction had 7 bases not matched to a gene; V was cut back by 0 bases and J by 5 bases. The CDR3 extends over 16 amino acids.

The chain couples TRBV7-9 to TRBJ1-1; D is unclear. From germline, CDR1 is SEHNR and CDR2 FQNEAQ (reference sequence). With 2 bases removed from V and 5 bases from J, the gap between germline ends came to 9 bases. The CDR3 is 13 residues long. CDR3 bases: TGTGCCAGCAGCTTATCGGGGTTGACTGAAGCTTTCTTT. It yields the protein CASSLSGLTEAFF. The whole variable domain, filled in from reference TRBV7-9 and TRBJ1-1, reads DTGVSQNPRHKITKRGQNVTFRCDPISEHNRLYWYRQTLGQGPEFLTYFQNEAQLEKSRLLSDRFSAERPKGSFSTLEIQRTEQGDSAMYLCASSLSGLTEAFFGQGTRLTVV.

The chain joins TRBV20-1 to TRBJ2-3; D may be TRBD2 (7 bases). CDR1 DFQATT and CDR2 SNEGSKA come from the germline V gene (reference sequence). The CDR3 length is 14 residues. Deletions cut 3 bases from V and 2 bases from J, with 12 bases between. This chain's CDR3 is CSASKAGATDTQYF. The CDR3 coding sequence is TGCAGTGCTAGTAAGGCGGGGGCCACAGATACGCAGTATTTT.

The CDR3 spells CASNGPRNSPLHF. The CDR3 DNA reads TGTGCCAGCAATGGCCCGCGGAATTCACCCCTCCACTTT. V and J are TRBV2 and TRBJ1-6; no reliable D call. Trimming removed 7 bases from V and 7 bases from J, with 11 bases in between. The germline V gene encodes CDR1 SNHLY and CDR2 FYNNEI. This CDR3 is built from 13 residues.

The chain links TRBV7-3 to TRBJ2-3; D unclear. The germline CDR1 and CDR2 sequences are SGHTA and FQGTGA. The CDR3 spans 14 residues. V was cut by 3 bases and J by 6 bases, with 13 bases left in between. As DNA, the CDR3 is TGTGCCAGCAGCTTCGACATAAAACGGGATACGCAGTATTTT. Amino acid sequence: CASSFDIKRDTQYF.

Details on this clone: Relative to the germline gene, one junction end is altered; a read error may explain this. Other DNA sequences in the sample encode the same CDR3. The rearrangement uses TRBV3-1 (or the pseudogene TRBV3-2) and TRBJ2-7; 10 bases line up with TRBD1. This CDR3 region has 14 residues. Germline V gene data show CDR1 as LGHDT and CDR2 as YNNKEL (reference sequence). The DNA of the CDR3 is TGTGCCAGTAGCCAAGGGGACAGGGGCTACGAGCAGTACTTC. It is translated as CASSQGDRGYEQYF.

This clone was seen only a few times. V gene TRBV5-4 combines with J gene TRBJ1-1; 7 bases agree with TRBD1. Trimming removed 5 bases from V and 1 base from J; junction bases left unmatched: 5. The CDR3 contains 14 residues. Germline V gene sequence: CDR1 SGHNT, CDR2 YYREEE (reference sequence). The CDR3 DNA reads TGTGCCAGCAGACCAGACAGGGCGAACACTGAAGCTTTCTTT. Amino acids: CASRPDRANTEAFF.

The genes are TRBV7-3 and TRBJ2-2; TRBD2 might be the D (7 bases). Germline V gene data show CDR1 as SGHTA and CDR2 as FQGTGA. V shed 2 bases and J shed 4 bases, with 14 bases lying between them. CDR3 length equals 16 residues. In nucleotides, the CDR3 is TGTGCCAGCAGCTTAGGGGCGGGGGCCCTCACCGGGGAGCTGTTTTTT. This encodes CASSLGAGALTGELFF.

The chain links TRBV5-5 to TRBJ1-5, with a tentative D call TRBD1 (5 bases). Germline-derived CDR1 and CDR2 are SGHKS and YYEKEE (reference sequence). This CDR3 contains 15 residues. V was cut by 0 bases and J by 7 bases, with 14 bases left in between. The CDR3 region is CASSLGMQGGQPQHF. The CDR3 DNA reads as TGTGCCAGCAGCTTGGGTATGCAGGGCGGCCAGCCCCAGCATTTT.

V gene TRBV6-5 combines with J gene TRBJ1-1; TRBD1 is a possible D gene (6 bases). V gave up 6 bases and J gave up 1 base, with 9 bases separating them. The germline gives CDR1 MNHEY, CDR2 SVGAGI. The CDR3 has 13 amino acids. As DNA, the CDR3 is TGTGCCAGCAGACCGACAGGGAACACTGAAGCTTTCTTT. It specifies CASRPTGNTEAFF.

The CDR3 spells CASSLTRWYGYTF. CDR3 nucleotides: TGTGCCAGCAGTTTAACCCGGTGGTATGGCTACACCTTC. The gene calls are TRBV28 and TRBJ1-2; the D is unclear. CDR1 is MDHEN, CDR2 SYDVKM, per germline. V was shortened by 2 bases and J by 5 bases, with 9 bases between the two germline ends. This CDR3 has 13 residues.